These 21 T cell receptor beta chains were all obtained from the same sample, sequenced in a study of cytomegalovirus exposure and HLA in healthy donors. Produced via immunoSEQ multiplex PCR; TCRdb's table is partial and in-frame only. The table includes around 400,000 clones, roughly 89% detected once. Specimen: PBMCs. The source of these receptors is a woman aged 18 to 35 in good health and CMV-seronegative.

The chain carries TRBV6-4 and TRBJ2-1; D uncertain. CDR1 and CDR2 (germline): MRHNA, SNTAGT. CDR3 size: 13 residues. V gave up 0 bases and J gave up 5 bases, with 5 bases separating them. In DNA, the CDR3 is TGTGCCAGCAGTGACTCGAGTCACAATGAGCAGTTCTTC. Translation: CASSDSSHNEQFF.

This chain uses TRBV5-1 with TRBJ1-1; D is possibly TRBD1 (5 bases). Germline CDR1 reads SGHRS; CDR2 reads YFSETQ. The CDR3 length is 14 residues. Between the trimmed V and J ends, which lost 2 bases and 4 bases, there was a span of 12 bases. The chain's CDR3 is CASSFRVEATEAFF. In DNA, the CDR3 is TGCGCCAGCAGCTTCAGGGTCGAGGCCACTGAAGCTTTCTTT.

This clone was recorded only once. The chain carries TRBV6-4 and TRBJ1-2, with D perhaps TRBD1 (6 bases). The CDR3 is made up of 14 amino acids. Germline CDR1 is MRHNA and CDR2 is SNTAGT. Trimming left V 0 bases short and J 5 bases short, with 10 bases between. The CDR3 DNA reads as TGTGCCAGCAGTGACTCGAGCCAGGGGTATGGCTACACCTTC. Its protein is CASSDSSQGYGYTF.

This clone was counted between two and nine times. V gene TRBV19 combines with J gene TRBJ2-1; D might be TRBD2 (6 bases). Germline V lookup: CDR1 LNHDA, CDR2 SQIVND (reference sequence). The length of the CDR3 is 16 residues. The V end lost 6 bases, the J end lost 5 bases, and 20 bases lay between the germline ends. CDR3 protein: CASRKNRDSWNNEQFF. The CDR3 nucleotides are TGTGCCAGTAGGAAGAACCGGGACTCCTGGAACAATGAGCAGTTCTTC. Based on the CDR3 plus reference TRBV19 and TRBJ2-1, the full variable domain is DGGITQSPKYLFRKEGQNVTLSCEQNLNHDAMYWYRQDPGQGLRLIYYSQIVNDFQKGDIAEGYSVSREKKESFPLTVTSAQKNPTAFYLCASRKNRDSWNNEQFFGPGTRLTVL.

The chain couples TRBV28 to TRBJ1-5; D is ambiguous. Germline CDR1 MDHEN, CDR2 SYDVKM. The CDR3 spans 15 residues. Trimming stripped 2 bases from V and 1 base from J, with 9 bases between. DNA for the CDR3: TGTGCCAGCAGTTTAGGCCGGAGAAGCAATCAGCCCCAGCATTTT. Protein sequence: CASSLGRRSNQPQHF.

The chain is built from TRBV4-2 and TRBJ2-1; D is possibly TRBD2 (7 bases). V was cut by 4 bases and J by 7 bases, with 14 bases left in between. Germline assignment: CDR1 LGHNA and CDR2 YNFKEQ. This CDR3 spans 14 amino acids. The CDR3: CASSLAGAKNEQFF. The CDR3 region has the DNA TGTGCCAGCAGCCTTGCGGGGGCTAAGAATGAGCAGTTCTTC.

The gene calls are TRBV4-2 and TRBJ2-7; weak D call: TRBD2 (6 bases). Trimming removed 4 bases at V and 6 bases at J, with 10 bases between. CDR3 length: 12 residues. From germline, CDR1 is LGHNA and CDR2 YNFKEQ. CDR3 sequence: CASSLGGREQYF. CDR3 DNA: TGTGCCAGCAGCCTGGGGGGACGCGAGCAGTACTTC.

The chain uses TRBV29-1 and TRBJ2-1; the match to TRBD1 covers 11 bases. J was trimmed by 8 bases and V by 3 bases; bases with no gene match: 3. The germline CDR1 and CDR2 sequences are SQVTM and ANQGSEA. CDR3 length: 13 residues. The CDR3 DNA is TGCAGCGTTGACCTGGGACAGGGGGATGAGCAGTTCTTC. It is translated as CSVDLGQGDEQFF.

The genes are TRBV7-8 and TRBJ2-1, with D maybe TRBD2 (5 bases). V lost 4 bases and J lost 5, with 15 bases in between. The CDR3 extends over 15 amino acids. CDR1 is SGHVS, CDR2 FQNEAQ, per germline. The CDR3 nucleotides read TGTGCCAGCAGCTCGCTACGAGGGAGCCACAATGAGCAGTTCTTC. Protein product: CASSSLRGSHNEQFF. Based on the CDR3 plus reference TRBV7-8 and TRBJ2-1, the full variable domain is GAGVSQSPRYKVAKRGQDVALRCDPISGHVSLFWYQQALGQGPEFLTYFQNEAQLDKSGLPSDRFFAERPEGSVSTLKIQRTQQEDSAVYLCASSSLRGSHNEQFFGPGTRLTVL.

In its sample, this clone was seen once. The chain recombines TRBV2 with TRBJ1-5; D is undetermined. CDR3 length equals 15 residues. With 1 base removed from V and 0 bases from J, the gap between germline ends came to 7 bases. Per the germline V gene, CDR1 is SNHLY and CDR2 is FYNNEI. CDR3 bases: TGTGCCAGCAGTGAAGGCGGATATAGCAATCAGCCCCAGCATTTT. Its translation is CASSEGGYSNQPQHF.

The CDR3 DNA sequence: TGTGCCAGCAGCTGGACAGGGGGCGGGAATGAAAAACTGTTTTTT. This codes for CASSWTGGGNEKLFF. The chain carries TRBV7-9 and TRBJ1-4; 11 bases fit TRBD1. With 4 bases clipped from V and 5 bases from J, the junction kept 3 bases outside the gene matches. Germline CDR1 reads SEHNR; CDR2 reads FQNEAQ (reference sequence). CDR3 size: 15 residues.

The rearrangement links TRBV7-6 to TRBJ2-1, with 10 nucleotides matching TRBD2. Germline V gene data show CDR1 as SGHVS and CDR2 as FNYEAQ. With V trimmed by 1 base and J by 0 bases, 0 bases remained unmatched. CDR3 length: 16 amino acids. CDR3 in DNA: TGTGCCAGCAGCTTAGGGACTAGCGGCTCCTACAATGAGCAGTTCTTC. Protein sequence: CASSLGTSGSYNEQFF.

The genes are TRBV9 and TRBJ2-3; 8 bases fit TRBD2. Germline CDR1 is SGDLS and CDR2 is YYNGEE. Losses at the gene ends were 3 bases for V and 5 bases for J; bases not matched to a gene: 11. There are 16 residues in the CDR3. For the CDR3, the DNA is TGTGCCAGCAGCGAGCCCGGGGGGGATCCTAAAGATACGCAGTATTTT. Translating gives CASSEPGGDPKDTQYF. Using reference TRBV9 and TRBJ2-3 for the parts outside the CDR3, the full variable domain is DSGVTQTPKHLITATGQRVTLRCSPRSGDLSVYWYQQSLDQGLQFLIQYYNGEERAKGNILERFSAQQFPDLHSELNLSSLELGDSALYFCASSEPGGDPKDTQYFGPGTRLTVL.

V usage is TRBV7-8 and J usage is TRBJ1-2; 9 bases are shared with TRBD1. CDR1 SGHVS and CDR2 FQNEAQ come from the germline V gene. This CDR3 contains 16 residues. The trim removed 5 bases at V and 5 bases at J, leaving 12 bases unmatched. CDR3 DNA sequence: TGTGCCAGCAGCCATGGGACAGGGTGGGCCGGGTATGGCTACACCTTC. Residues: CASSHGTGWAGYGYTF.

J is TRBJ2-3 and V is TRBV7-9, with D unclear. Germline V CDR1 and CDR2: SEHNR, FQNEAQ (reference sequence). Trimming pared 5 bases from V and 5 bases from J, leaving 5 bases between. This CDR3 region has 11 residues. The CDR3 sequence is CASSIRDTQYF. DNA of the CDR3: TGTGCCAGCAGCATCCGAGATACGCAGTATTTT.

In this sample, this clone turned up once. The V and J genes are TRBV28 and TRBJ1-1; no clear D gene. V dropped 7 bases and J dropped 5 bases, with 17 bases sitting between them. The CDR3 consists of 14 residues. Germline V gene data show CDR1 as MDHEN and CDR2 as SYDVKM. The chain's CDR3 is CASTTVLLATEAFF. The CDR3 bases are TGTGCCAGCACCACGGTCCTCCTCGCAACTGAAGCTTTCTTT.

The CDR3 DNA reads as TGTGCCAGCAGCCGACTACAGGGGGCAGGGAATGGCTACACCTTC. Translating it yields CASSRLQGAGNGYTF. This chain connects TRBV28 to TRBJ1-2; TRBD1 agrees at 9 bases. With 6 bases clipped from V and 6 bases from J, the junction kept 11 bases outside the gene matches. The CDR3 consists of 15 residues. Germline V gene lookup returns CDR1 MDHEN and CDR2 SYDVKM.

This clone was found a few times. V is TRBV2 and J is TRBJ1-6; D gene ambiguous. CDR1 and CDR2 (germline): SNHLY, FYNNEI. Trimming shortened V by 4 bases and J by 0 bases, and 13 bases separated the two germline ends. This CDR3 region has 17 residues. The CDR3 loop reads CASSVRSPSSYNSPLHF. CDR3 DNA sequence: TGTGCCAGCAGTGTCCGTTCCCCCAGCTCCTATAATTCACCCCTCCACTTT.

CDR3 sequence (DNA): TGCAGCGTGGGCAGCGGACAGGGAACCCACGAGCAGTACTTC. It encodes CSVGSGQGTHEQYF. The chain is built from TRBV29-1 and TRBJ2-7, with 8 bases aligning to TRBD1. CDR3 size: 14 residues. The germline V gene encodes CDR1 SQVTM and CDR2 ANQGSEA. Trimming at V came to 6 bases and at J to 5 bases, leaving 12 bases not matched to a gene.

V gene TRBV6-1 combines with J gene TRBJ2-5; 7 nucleotides align to TRBD2. V was pared by 10 bases and J by 5 bases, with 10 bases of the junction left unmatched. Per germline, CDR1 MNHNS and CDR2 SASEGT. This CDR3 spans 13 amino acids. For the CDR3, the DNA is TGTGCCACCCCGGGGGGTGGCGAGGAGACCCAGTACTTC. The encoded protein is CATPGGGEETQYF.

The V gene is TRBV29-1, the J gene TRBJ1-1, with 8 nucleotides matching TRBD1. The CDR3 spans 13 residues. Germline CDR1 SQVTM, CDR2 ANQGSEA. With V trimmed by 2 bases and J by 4 bases, 3 bases remained unmatched. CDR3 amino acids: CSVEKTGGTEAFF. The CDR3 DNA sequence: TGCAGCGTTGAAAAAACAGGGGGCACTGAAGCTTTCTTT.